This T cell receptor beta chain comes out of a study of blood T cell repertoires in COVID-19. The overall study: COVID-19 samples collected from the United States, Italy and Spain covered acute and convalescent phases. The cDNA or gDNA used as material had been derived from T cells, B-cell-depleted T cells, or PBMCs.

Authors' processing steps: The assay estimated nucleated cells by amplifying reference gene primers. Data came from immunoSEQ multiplex PCR; TCRdb stores just in-frame clones and leaves some out. That table supplies the V and J calls and clone size; D and trimming were determined from the DNA. The sample has 120,000 or so clones, more than 70% seen once. CDR3 length: 17 residues. V lost 1 base, J lost 0 bases, and 12 bases stayed unmatched. In germline, CDR1 is SQVTM, CDR2 ANQGSEA. This chain joins TRBV29-1 and TRBJ2-7; 7 bases line up with TRBD2. The source material was peripheral blood. The sequence was obtained from a human donor in a cohort sampled during active COVID-19. The CDR3 loop reads CSVEGRIGPSGSYEQYF. In DNA, the CDR3 is TGCAGCGTTGAAGGGAGAATTGGGCCTAGCGGCTCCTACGAGCAGTACTTC.